This entry lists 12 T cell receptor beta chains sequenced from one sample in a study of CD8+CD57+ T cells in acquired aplastic anemia. Template material for TCR beta VDJ and CDR3 profiling consisted of genomic DNA. Using its own MiXCR run on the reads, TCRdb lists one record per CDR3 protein. This table has 130,000 or so distinct CDR3 sequences, less than 45% appearing once. The source material was sorted CD4+, CD8+, or CD8+CD57+ T cells (not recorded which) from PBMCs. All receptors derive from a human donor in good health, serving as a control.

Only a few counts were recorded for this clonotype. A much larger clone lies a single base off, so this may be a read error. The rearrangement joins TRBV20-1 to TRBJ1-2; 8 bases agree with TRBD1. Germline V gives CDR1 DFQATT, CDR2 SNEGSKA (reference sequence). This CDR3 has 13 amino acids. CDR3 protein: CSAWAGGHYDYTF. For the CDR3, the DNA is TGCAGTGCTTGGGCAGGGGGCCACTATGACTACACCTTC.

There are a few counts of this clonotype. V usage is TRBV3-1 and J usage is TRBJ2-1, with 8 bases fitting TRBD2. J gave up 7 bases and V 8 bases, and 10 bases lay outside the gene matches. The CDR3 consists of 14 residues. Germline lookup yields CDR1 LGHDT and CDR2 YNNKEL (reference sequence). The DNA for the CDR3 is TGTGCCAGCGACCGCGGCGGGGGGCGGAATGAGCAGTTCTTC. This encodes CASDRGGGRNEQFF.

As concerns this clonotype: A much larger clonotype is one base distant, so this may be a read error. This chain uses TRBV2 with TRBJ2-3; D is undetermined. This CDR3 comprises 14 residues. The V and J ends lost 6 bases and 4 bases respectively, with 14 bases between them. Germline V gene data show CDR1 as SNHLY and CDR2 as FYNNEI. CDR3 protein: CASRLSRGADTQYF. CDR3 DNA sequence: TGTGCCAGCAGACTAAGCCGCGGTGCAGATACGCAGTATTTT. The variable domain in full, with the rest retrieved from reference TRBV2 and TRBJ2-3, is EPEVTQTPSHQVTQMGQEVILRCVPISNHLYFYWYRQILGQKVEFLVSFYNNEISEKSEIFDDQFSVERPDGSNFTLKIRSTKLEDSAMYFCASRLSRGADTQYFGPGTRLTVL.

The chain joins TRBV2 to TRBJ2-7; 10 nucleotides line up with TRBD1. Germline CDR1 reads SNHLY; CDR2 reads FYNNEI. The CDR3 length is 12 residues. CDR3 protein: CAGGQGPHEQYF. CDR3 nucleotide sequence: TGTGCAGGGGGACAGGGGCCCCACGAGCAGTACTTC. Using reference TRBV2 and TRBJ2-7 for the parts outside the CDR3, the full variable domain is EPEVTQTPSHQVTQMGQEVILRCVPISNHLYFYWYRQILGQKVEFLVSFYNNEISEKSEIFDDQFSVERPDGSNFTLKIRSTKLEDSAMYFCAGGQGPHEQYFGPGTRLTVT.

Remarks on this clonotype: The junction departs from the called germline gene at one end, perhaps through a read error. The chain uses TRBV20-1 and TRBJ2-1, with 10 bases lining up with TRBD2. Germline loops: CDR1 DFQATT, CDR2 SNEGSKA (reference sequence). This CDR3 is built from 12 residues. The CDR3 loop is CSPRTSGHEQSF. CDR3 DNA sequence: TGCAGTCCCAGGACTAGCGGACATGAGCAGTCCTTC.

The chain couples TRBV19 to TRBJ2-2, with 7 nucleotides matching TRBD2. V shed 10 bases and J 6 bases; nucleotides not matched to a gene: 5. The CDR3 spans 12 residues. Germline V lookup: CDR1 LNHDA, CDR2 SQIVND (reference sequence). CDR3: CATLGRAGELFF. The CDR3 DNA is TGTGCCACCCTTGGGAGGGCCGGGGAGCTGTTTTTT.

The V gene is TRBV30, the J gene TRBJ1-6; 12 nucleotides align to TRBD1. This CDR3 contains 15 residues. Germline V gene data show CDR1 as GTSNPN and CDR2 as SVGIG (reference sequence). V was clipped by 2 bases and J by 7 bases; unmatched bases: 3. The DNA of the CDR3 is TGTGCCTGGAGTCCCGGGACAGGGGGCAATTCACCCCTCCACTTT. It is translated as CAWSPGTGGNSPLHF.

The chain's CDR3 is CASTGNSNQPQHF. For the CDR3, the DNA is TGTGCCAGCACGGGAAATAGCAATCAGCCCCAGCATTTT. The chain recombines TRBV7-8 with TRBJ1-5; D uncertain. Germline loops: CDR1 SGHVS, CDR2 FQNEAQ. V gave up 7 bases and J gave up 0 bases, with 7 bases separating them. The CDR3 is 13 amino acids. Variable domain in full (rest from reference TRBV7-8 and TRBJ1-5): GAGVSQSPRYKVAKRGQDVALRCDPISGHVSLFWYQQALGQGPEFLTYFQNEAQLDKSGLPSDRFFAERPEGSVSTLKIQRTQQEDSAVYLCASTGNSNQPQHFGDGTRLSIL.

This clonotype was detected many times. This chain joins TRBV2 and TRBJ1-2; possibly TRBD1 for D (6 bases). V shed 3 bases and J shed 8 bases, with 10 bases lying between them. The CDR3 totals 12 residues. Germline loops: CDR1 SNHLY, CDR2 FYNNEI. The CDR3 bases are TGTGCCAGCAGTGACTGGCAGGGGGGCTACACCTTC. Its translation: CASSDWQGGYTF.

This clonotype was seen ten or more times. V and J are TRBV11-2 and TRBJ1-1, with unresolved D. Germline V gene data show CDR1 as SGHAT and CDR2 as FQNNGV. With 5 bases removed from V and 0 bases from J, the gap between germline ends came to 13 bases. This CDR3 comprises 15 residues. The CDR3 DNA reads TGTGCCAGCAGCCCCACTGGACGGATGAACACTGAAGCTTTCTTT. Translating gives CASSPTGRMNTEAFF.

V and J are TRBV20-1 and TRBJ2-7; 8 nucleotides line up with TRBD2. The germline V gene encodes CDR1 DFQATT and CDR2 SNEGSKA (reference sequence). This CDR3 region has 14 residues. Germline trimming cut 3 bases from V and 2 bases from J; bases unmatched to any gene: 6. CDR3 protein: CSASKRESTYEQYF. CDR3 nucleotide sequence: TGCAGTGCTAGTAAGCGGGAGTCTACCTACGAGCAGTACTTC.

The V gene is TRBV20-1, the J gene TRBJ2-6; D unresolved. The CDR3 loop spans 15 amino acids. Germline V gene lookup returns CDR1 DFQATT and CDR2 SNEGSKA (reference sequence). V shed 1 base and J shed 0 bases, with 7 bases lying between them. CDR3: CSARAGSSGANVLTF. The DNA of the CDR3 is TGCAGTGCTAGAGCTGGAAGCTCTGGGGCCAACGTCCTGACTTTC.